These T cell receptor beta chains were read from a single sample in a study of cytomegalovirus exposure and HLA in healthy donors. Measured with immunoSEQ multiplex PCR; TCRdb has only the in-frame clones, and not every one. The profile shows about 110,000 clones, around 95% of them singletons. The sequenced material came from PBMCs. The receptors come from a woman aged 18-29 years in good health and CMV-seronegative. Each CDR3 is given with its conserved first and last residue. Each record gives: V gene, D gene, clone size, J gene, CDR3 DNA, CDR3 protein. D genes are given only for firm matches. Clone size is given for some rows only: seen once, a few or many times, or a class if the clone is expanded.

TRBV5-1	NA	once	TRBJ1-1	TGCGCCAGCAGCCCCAAACTGACACTCTCGGACACTGAAGCTTTCTTT	CASSPKLTLSDTEAFF
TRBV27	TRBD1	NA	TRBJ1-5	TGTGCCAGCAGTTCGCGGACAGGTAGAAACAATCAGCCCCAGCATTTT	CASSSRTGRNNQPQHF
TRBV5-1	TRBD1	NA	TRBJ2-1	TGCGCCAGCGGAGCTTTAGAACAGGGGGCCGATGAGCAGTTCTTC	CASGALEQGADEQFF
TRBV4-1	TRBD1	NA	TRBJ1-1	TGCGCCAGCAGCCAAGGGAGACAGGGGGCGCGTGCTGAAGCTTTCTTT	CASSQGRQGARAEAFF
TRBV2	TRBD2	NA	TRBJ2-3	TGTGCCAGCAGTGAAGTAGCTAGCGGGGGGGTGACAGATACGCAGTATTTT	CASSEVASGGVTDTQYF
TRBV7-2	NA	NA	TRBJ1-2	TGTGCCAGCAGCTTATCTGGGCAACAATTCAATGGCTACACCTTC	CASSLSGQQFNGYTF
TRBV27	NA	NA	TRBJ1-1	TGTGCCAGCAGTTCCTGGAGGGACGTGGACACTGAAGCTTTCTTT	CASSSWRDVDTEAFF
TRBV7-9	TRBD2	once	TRBJ2-3	TGTGCCAGCAGCTTTCTTTCGGGGGGGGCAGATACGCAGTATTTT	CASSFLSGGADTQYF
TRBV13	TRBD1	NA	TRBJ2-7	TGTGCCAGCAGCCCAGGGGGCGCGTCGAAAGACTACGAGCAGTACTTC	CASSPGGASKDYEQYF
TRBV14	NA	NA	TRBJ1-3	TGTGCCAGCAGCCAAAAACAGGTTGCGAACACCATATATTTT	CASSQKQVANTIYF